The 17 T cell receptor beta chains presented below share a single source sample, sequenced in a study of CD8 T cells in ankylosing spondylitis. Via MiXCR, TCRdb re-called the 5' RACE reads, giving one row per CDR3 protein. The sample comprises tens of thousands of distinct CDR3 sequences, 7.2% of which are singletons, and over 9.5% rests with the top ten. Sequencing used blood, either unsorted or a sorted T cell fraction (not recorded which). The source of these receptors is a male donor with ankylosing spondylitis or in good health (not recorded which).

In this sample, this clonotype turned up many times. The chain couples TRBV15 to TRBJ1-2; D call uncertain. The CDR3 has 15 residues. Trimming shortened V by 0 bases and J by 4 bases, and 12 bases separated the two germline ends. Germline assignment: CDR1 LNHNV and CDR2 YYDKDF (reference sequence). CDR3 residues: CATSREGTPTYGYTF. CDR3 sequence (DNA): TGTGCCACCAGCAGAGAGGGAACACCAACCTATGGCTACACCTTC.

This clonotype has at least ten counts. The rearrangement links TRBV29-1 to TRBJ2-1; D is undetermined. Looked up from germline, CDR1 is SQVTM and CDR2 is ANQGSEA. This CDR3 is 13 amino acids long. Trimming cost V 4 bases and J 2 bases, with 9 bases left between them. The CDR3 sequence: CSVGQVTYNEQFF. The CDR3 bases are TGCAGCGTTGGTCAGGTAACCTACAATGAGCAGTTCTTC.

This clonotype was picked up many times. The chain has TRBV15 and TRBJ1-4; TRBD1 matches 7 bases. CDR1 and CDR2 (germline): LNHNV, YYDKDF (reference sequence). Trimming removed 1 base from V and 5 bases from J; junction bases left unmatched: 1. This CDR3 region has 14 residues. Here the CDR3 DNA reads TGTGCCACCAGCAGAGGACAGGGAAATGAAAAACTGTTTTTT. Amino acid sequence: CATSRGQGNEKLFF.

This clonotype was recorded many times. The rearrangement uses TRBV12-3 or TRBV12-4 and TRBJ2-1; 7 bases align to TRBD2. The CDR3 covers 18 residues. V shed 0 bases and J 0 bases; nucleotides not matched to a gene: 8. Written as DNA, the CDR3 is TGTGCCAGCAGTTTAGCTACCGGGACTATCAGCTCCTACAATGAGCAGTTCTTC. Its protein is CASSLATGTISSYNEQFF.

This clonotype came up many times. V gene TRBV2 combines with J gene TRBJ2-5; D not resolved. Trimming took off 6 bases at V and 0 bases at J, with 11 bases between the two ends. The CDR3 runs to 14 residues. CDR1 is SNHLY, CDR2 FYNNEI, per germline. The DNA for the CDR3 is TGTGCCAGCAGGGTGTCTTCCTACCAAGAGACCCAGTACTTC. This sequence encodes CASRVSSYQETQYF.

This clonotype was recorded at least ten times. V and J are TRBV7-6 and TRBJ2-6; D is possibly TRBD2 (6 bases). Germline assignment: CDR1 SGHVS and CDR2 FNYEAQ. V gave up 5 bases and J gave up 0 bases, with 11 bases separating them. The CDR3 extends over 16 amino acids. Here the CDR3 reads CASSPTGDSGANVLTF. CDR3 DNA: TGTGCCAGCAGCCCAACGGGGGACTCTGGGGCCAACGTCCTGACTTTC. Full variable domain (remainder filled in from reference TRBV7-6 and TRBJ2-6): GAGVSQSPRYKVTKRGQDVALRCDPISGHVSLYWYRQALGQGPEFLTYFNYEAQQDKSGLPNDRFSAERPEGSISTLTIQRTEQRDSAMYRCASSPTGDSGANVLTFGAGSRLTVL.

This clonotype was seen repeatedly, ten times or more. The chain couples TRBV25-1 to TRBJ2-7, with 7 bases aligning to TRBD2. CDR1 and CDR2 from the germline V gene are MGHDK and SYGVNS. The CDR3 has 14 residues. V dropped 5 bases and J dropped 5; count of bases not matched to a gene: 9. This chain's CDR3 is CASSFSRLADEQYF. CDR3 sequence (DNA): TGTGCCAGCAGTTTTTCCCGACTAGCCGACGAGCAGTACTTC.

This clonotype was seen at least ten times. V usage is TRBV30 and J usage is TRBJ2-3, with D unresolved. The germline CDR1 and CDR2 sequences are GTSNPN and SVGIG (reference sequence). V was pared by 3 bases and J by 4 bases, with 8 bases between. The CDR3 covers 12 residues. The chain's CDR3 is CAWRPVSDTQYF. The CDR3 coding sequence is TGTGCCTGGAGGCCCGTATCAGATACGCAGTATTTT. The full variable domain, completed using reference TRBV30 and TRBJ2-3, is SQTIHQWPATLVQPVGSPLSLECTVEGTSNPNLYWYRQAAGRGLQLLFYSVGIGQISSEVPQNLSASRPQDRQFILSSKKLLLSDSGFYLCAWRPVSDTQYFGPGTRLTVL.

This clonotype occurred many times. V usage is TRBV5-6 and J usage is TRBJ1-2, with 7 nucleotides matching TRBD1. Germline V gene data show CDR1 as SGHDT and CDR2 as YYEEEE. This CDR3 is built from 16 residues. Unmatched junction bases numbered 16, after V lost 4 bases and J lost 7 bases. The CDR3 DNA sequence: TGTGCCAGCAGCGCACAAGGACAGGCTGGAGTCTCTGGCTACACCTTC. Translating it yields CASSAQGQAGVSGYTF.

This clonotype is judged medium-sized (0.01 to 0.1%). The chain is built from TRBV28 and TRBJ2-3, with 7 bases that match TRBD1. The CDR3 totals 13 residues. With 7 bases clipped from V and 5 bases from J, the junction kept 6 bases outside the gene matches. In germline, CDR1 is MDHEN, CDR2 SYDVKM. CDR3 sequence reads: CASMGQLVDTQYF. CDR3 bases: TGTGCCAGCATGGGACAGTTGGTAGATACGCAGTATTTT.

This clonotype has ten or more counts. The rearrangement joins TRBV29-1 to TRBJ2-5, with D perhaps matching TRBD2 (6 bases). Germline CDR1 SQVTM, CDR2 ANQGSEA. This CDR3 spans 12 amino acids. V dropped 3 bases and J dropped 3 bases, with 8 bases sitting between them. The chain's CDR3 is CSVELAEETQYF. DNA for the CDR3: TGCAGCGTTGAGTTAGCGGAAGAGACCCAGTACTTC.

This clonotype was picked up many times. This chain uses TRBV12-3 or TRBV12-4 with TRBJ2-7; D is ambiguous. The CDR3 consists of 12 residues. The germline V and J ends were trimmed by 6 bases and 3 bases, with 9 bases remaining between them. CDR3 protein: CASRKQNYEQYF. Written as DNA, the CDR3 is TGTGCCAGCAGGAAACAAAACTACGAGCAGTACTTC.

The chain has TRBV19 and TRBJ1-1; no reliable D call. The CDR3 is made up of 16 amino acids. The germline V gene has CDR1 LNHDA and CDR2 SQIVND (reference sequence). Between the trimmed V and J ends, which lost 6 bases and 3 bases, there was a span of 20 bases. CDR3 in amino acids: CASRFAQTGKDTEAFF. Here the CDR3 DNA reads TGTGCCAGTAGGTTCGCACAAACGGGGAAGGACACTGAAGCTTTCTTT. Drawing the rest from reference TRBV19 and TRBJ1-1, the complete variable domain is DGGITQSPKYLFRKEGQNVTLSCEQNLNHDAMYWYRQDPGQGLRLIYYSQIVNDFQKGDIAEGYSVSREKKESFPLTVTSAQKNPTAFYLCASRFAQTGKDTEAFFGQGTRLTVV.

This clonotype appeared many times. V is TRBV5-1 and J is TRBJ1-1; 10 bases line up with TRBD1. Trimming at V came to 7 bases and at J to 1 base, leaving 4 bases not matched to a gene. This CDR3 has 14 residues. Germline CDR1 and CDR2: SGHRS and YFSETQ. The DNA for the CDR3 is TGCGCCAGCCGACAGGGGGCAGCGAACACTGAAGCTTTCTTT. Its protein product is CASRQGAANTEAFF. Supplemented by reference TRBV5-1 and TRBJ1-1, the full variable domain reads KAGVTQTPRYLIKTRGQQVTLSCSPISGHRSVSWYQQTPGQGLQFLFEYFSETQRNKGNFPGRFSGRQFSNSRSEMNVSTLELGDSALYLCASRQGAANTEAFFGQGTRLTVV.

This chain uses TRBV19 with TRBJ1-2; D uncertain. This CDR3 comprises 12 residues. Germline CDR1 is LNHDA and CDR2 is SQIVND (reference sequence). Trimming pared 10 bases from V and 7 bases from J, leaving 16 bases between. CDR3 bases: TGTGCCACCACCCGGGGAAAGGGTGGCTACACCTTC. Protein sequence: CATTRGKGGYTF.

The chain has TRBV30 and TRBJ2-1; 13 positions agree with TRBD2. The J segment lost 5 bases and the V segment lost 2 bases, leaving 6 bases of the junction unmatched. The CDR3 is 16 amino acids. Germline loops: CDR1 GTSNPN, CDR2 SVGIG (reference sequence). CDR3 coding DNA: TGTGCCTGGAGTCCCCCACTAGCGGGAGGGAACAATGAGCAGTTCTTC. It encodes CAWSPPLAGGNNEQFF.

This clonotype was observed at least ten times. The rearrangement uses TRBV5-5 and TRBJ2-5; 9 bases map to TRBD1. CDR3 length: 15 amino acids. V trimming: 4 bases; J trimming: 3 bases; junction bases outside the gene matches: 7. CDR1 and CDR2 from the germline V gene are SGHKS and YYEKEE (reference sequence). CDR3 DNA sequence: TGTGCCAGCAGCCACCACCGGACAGGGGAAGAGACCCAGTACTTC. Translated, it gives CASSHHRTGEETQYF. The full variable domain, in which reference TRBV5-5 and TRBJ2-5 provide the parts outside the CDR3, is DAGVTQSPTHLIKTRGQQVTLRCSPISGHKSVSWYQQVLGQGPQFIFQYYEKEERGRGNFPDRFSARQFPNYSSELNVNALLLGDSALYLCASSHHRTGEETQYFGPGTRLLVL.